The entry below gives a single TCR beta chain sequence along with its context. Its cognate antigen is unknown. The data stem from a study of OX40 agonist ivuxolimab in advanced cancers. The CDR3 is 14 amino acids. The ends were cut back, 4 bases at V and 1 base at J, with 9 bases in the middle. The germline V gene encodes CDR1 SGHRS and CDR2 YFSETQ. Some clones are missing from TCRdb's copy, which holds only in-frame ones; the method was immunoSEQ multiplex PCR. The sample records roughly 80,000 clones, less than 85% being singletons. Study-wide results and caveats: In the 0.1 to 3.0 mg/kg range, CD4+ and CD8+ blood T cells had expanded clonally by week 6.

This sample comprised CD4+ or CD8+ T cells sorted from blood, obtained in a trial of the OX40 agonist ivuxolimab. V is TRBV5-1 and J is TRBJ1-3; no firm D call. This sequence originates from an adult with an advanced solid tumor such as melanoma, head and neck, liver or kidney cancer. The DNA for the CDR3 is TGCGCCAGCAGCCTATCGGGGTCTGGAAACACCATATATTTT. Its translation: CASSLSGSGNTIYF. Full variable domain (remainder filled in from reference TRBV5-1 and TRBJ1-3): KAGVTQTPRYLIKTRGQQVTLSCSPISGHRSVSWYQQTPGQGLQFLFEYFSETQRNKGNFPGRFSGRQFSNSRSEMNVSTLELGDSALYLCASSLSGSGNTIYFGEGSWLTVV.